This T cell receptor beta chain derives from a study of T cell clusters in autoimmune cytopenias (dated by TCRdb to about 2019). Some background on the complete study: Of the 40 or so healthy donor controls, around 23 were female, and the group had a mean age of roughly 56 years and a median age of around 61 years. A median TRB sequencing depth of about 50,000 reads per sample was reached, and a median of around 2,500 distinct TRB clonotypes per sample was obtained. TRB and IGH repertoires from peripheral blood were sequenced in autoimmune cytopenia patients at active disease and during treatment follow-up, with healthy, CLL and autoimmune hepatitis controls included alongside. The study was designed to test whether a disease-specific immune repertoire signature usable as a blood-based biomarker is carried by autoimmune cytopenia patients. For primary cytopenia the controls were 25 to 30 age-matched healthy donors, whereas for secondary cytopenia the controls were over eleven age-matched CLL patients. Autoimmune hepatitis repertoires were compared against more than 20 age- and sex-matched healthy donors. On the study overall, not on this receptor specifically: The cluster-lack signature was not seen for secondary cytopenia versus CLL, apparently masked by the dominant lymphoma-associated repertoire. The T cell clusters were defined in silico only, and their functional role remained to be validated experimentally. Healthy donors had almost three times as many exclusive TRB clusters as active autoimmune hepatitis patients, a finding consistent with an autoimmunity-wide signature. The TRB repertoire shifts, including less even repertoires in secondary cytopenia and CLL, mostly reflected lymphoma bias and not autoimmunity. GLIPH suggested that primary autoimmune cytopenia patients lacked physiological T cell clusters: roughly 50 clusters were exclusive to healthy donors versus some 18 exclusive to patients.

As regards this clonotype: The specificity of this receptor is unknown.

Multiplex PCR with a touch-down protocol amplified TRB rearrangements, with the TRB-A and TRB-B primer pools combined in a single tube. Illumina adapters and sample indices were added to the amplicons through two consecutive PCR reactions using Phusion HS II polymerase. After gel purification with the NucleoSpin Gel and PCR Clean-up kit, the amplicons were quantified by Qubit and checked for quality on an Agilent 2100 Bioanalyzer. Sequencing of the libraries was performed on an Illumina MiSeq with 600-cycle, single-indexed, paired-end runs. The published analysis was carried out like this. MiXCR version 2.1.12, together with the default MiXCR reference library, was used to align and assemble the TRB reads. A clone was defined by each unique CDR3 nucleotide sequence, and analysis was restricted to productive sequences with at least two reads. Repertoire diversity was assessed with alpha-parameterized diversity profiles (alpha 0 to 5), including the Shannon (alpha 1) and Simpson (alpha 2) indices, which were computed with an R script. Combinatorial TRB VJ usage was computed with the tcR package and compared between cohorts by principal component analysis with ade4. GLIPH was used to cluster TCRbeta CDR3s in pairs of cohorts matched for age and read depth, and a Wilcoxon test was used to compare cluster frequencies. Reprocessed by TCRdb, the reads give a single entry per CDR3 protein sequence, without DNA. The V and J calls follow TCRdb's processing rather than the paper's. The sample table records 5,100 or so distinct CDR3 sequences. In total, the top ten clones hold approximately 15% of the sample.

TRB amplification used about 230 ng of peripheral blood genomic DNA, 30,000 to 40,000 genome equivalents, per sample. The sample was also reused in another study, on T cell repertoires in aging, cancer and after chemotherapy. The second paper further reports: Donors spanned six age groups from 30 or younger to 70 or older, with at least three individuals per group. Healthy donor control TCR repertoires were recorded over several months to years and showed clear clonal overlap across re-sampling. In total, the full dataset held 8.9 million or so TCR reads. Compared with age-matched healthy donors, untreated patients with either hematological or solid cancers had significantly lower TCR diversity in the blood along with higher clonality. In healthy donors, the decline in TCR diversity with age was mainly explained by loss of richness, whereas in cancer patients loss of evenness was also found to contribute. In both cancer cohorts, the median generation probability rose over the chemotherapy interval, which suggests that the repertoire was reconstituted through rebound thymic output. It was noted by the authors that conclusions about immunological memory after chemotherapy cannot be drawn from the repertoire data. To examine immunoaging and T cell reconstitution after chemotherapy, the study profiled TCR beta repertoires in peripheral blood from healthy donors and cancer patients. The cohort comprised around 220 cancer patients, roughly 94 with hematological and roughly 120 with solid cancers, plus 95 healthy donors as a reference group. MiXCR versions 2.12 and 3.0.5 were used to process TRB sequences. Repertoire metrics included Shannon diversity, evenness, clonality (one minus evenness), and alpha-parameterized diversity profiles from alpha 0 to 5. The IGoR algorithm was used to calculate generation probabilities of clones in the paired pre- and post-chemotherapy samples.

Material: peripheral blood. The clonotype comes from a human donor in good health.

CDR3 loop: CASSWEESETQYF. This receptor chain uses TRBV6-6 and TRBJ2-5; without DNA, the TCRdb call of TRBD2 cannot be checked. From the cysteine through the phenylalanine, the CDR3 covers 13 amino acids. No coding sequence is recorded. CDR1 is given as MNHNY and CDR2 as SVGAGI, both from the germline V gene (reference sequence).